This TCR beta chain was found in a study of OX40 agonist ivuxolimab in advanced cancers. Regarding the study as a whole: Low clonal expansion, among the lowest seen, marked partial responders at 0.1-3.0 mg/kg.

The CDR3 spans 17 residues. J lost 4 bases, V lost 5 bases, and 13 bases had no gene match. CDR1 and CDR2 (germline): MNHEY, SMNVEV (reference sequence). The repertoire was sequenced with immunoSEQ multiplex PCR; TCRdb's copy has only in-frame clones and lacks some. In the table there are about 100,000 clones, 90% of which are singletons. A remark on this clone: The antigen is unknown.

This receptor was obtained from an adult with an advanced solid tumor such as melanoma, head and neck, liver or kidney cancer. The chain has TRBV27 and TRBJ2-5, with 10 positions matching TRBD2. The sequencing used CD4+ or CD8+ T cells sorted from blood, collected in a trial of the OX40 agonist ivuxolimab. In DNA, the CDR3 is TGTGCCAGCAGTCCCCGGGGTAGCGGGAGGTCGGGAGAGACCCAGTACTTC. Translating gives CASSPRGSGRSGETQYF.